This TCR beta chain comes out of a study of blood T cells in healthy people across ages. Points on this clonotype: Antigen specificity is unknown.

Combining a sample-barcoded 5' primer with a J-beta primer mix, a second PCR ran for roughly 7 to 12 cycles. A template-switch adaptor containing 12 random nucleotides labeled each cDNA molecule. Each sample yielded at least 3 million CDR3-containing paired-end reads. Each CDR3 protein is one row after TCRdb ran MiXCR on the 5' RACE reads. The table has 1.5 million to 1.8 million distinct CDR3 sequences, approximately 43% seen once. Study findings and constraints: Unsorted PBMCs ruled out conclusive naive versus antigen-experienced comparison.

Germline assignment: CDR1 LGHNA and CDR2 YNFKEQ. The trim removed 0 bases at V and 4 bases at J, leaving 6 bases unmatched. The CDR3 covers 16 residues. The receptor was isolated from a woman aged 18-29 years in good health. The sequencing input was blood. This chain uses TRBV4-2 with TRBJ2-1; 7 bases fit TRBD2. CDR3 sequence (DNA): TGTGCCAGCAGCCAAGAACGAGGGAGGGGTTACAATGAGCAGTTCTTC. It is translated as CASSQERGRGYNEQFF.